These 15 T cell receptor beta chains were all obtained from the same sample, sequenced in a study of T cells in Graves' hyperthyroidism and ophthalmopathy. What was amplified from RNA transcripts were TCR beta CDR3 regions. HTBI primers drove first-round RT-PCR of the TCR CDR3. TCRdb called the multiplex PCR reads again in MiXCR, with one record for every CDR3 protein. The sample yields about 200,000 distinct CDR3 sequences, less than 20% seen once. The sample was blood. These receptors all stem from a woman between 50 and 59 years old with Graves' hyperthyroidism.

There are a few counts of this clonotype. In DNA form, the CDR3 reads TGCAGTGCTAGAGAGGACCCCGCTGAGCAGTACTTC. This sequence encodes CSAREDPAEQYF. The chain links TRBV20-1 to TRBJ2-7; D remains ambiguous. The CDR3 extends over 12 amino acids. The V gene lost 0 bases and the J gene lost 7 bases, with 10 bases spanning the gap. Germline-derived CDR1 and CDR2 are DFQATT and SNEGSKA (reference sequence).

This clonotype was found a few times. The chain links TRBV19 to TRBJ1-3; D is unclear. The CDR3 runs to 15 residues. Trimming shortened V by 7 bases and J by 3 bases, and 16 bases separated the two germline ends. From germline, CDR1 is LNHDA and CDR2 SQIVND (reference sequence). As DNA, the CDR3 is TGTGCCAGTACCACGGAACTCTGGGTTGGAAACACCATATATTTT. As protein: CASTTELWVGNTIYF.

This clonotype was picked up many times. CDR3 amino acids: CAISGTSGLSSYEQYF. CDR3 nucleotide sequence: TGTGCCATCAGTGGGACTAGCGGTCTTAGCTCCTACGAGCAGTACTTC. This chain links TRBV10-3 with TRBJ2-7, with 10 bases that match TRBD2. The CDR3 spans 16 residues. Germline loops: CDR1 ENHRY, CDR2 SYGVKD. With V trimmed by 4 bases and J by 0 bases, 6 bases remained unmatched.

This chain joins TRBV9 and TRBJ1-4, with a tentative D call TRBD1 (5 bases). Trimming removed 4 bases at V and 4 bases at J, with 14 bases between. This CDR3 region has 15 residues. Per the germline V gene, CDR1 is SGDLS and CDR2 is YYNGEE. CDR3 in amino acids: CASSPWDGDNEKLFF. The CDR3 DNA follows: TGTGCCAGCAGCCCCTGGGACGGAGATAATGAAAAACTGTTTTTT.

This clonotype was counted many times. The chain uses TRBV11-2 and TRBJ2-7; 9 bases are shared with TRBD1. Germline assignment: CDR1 SGHAT and CDR2 FQNNGV. The CDR3 covers 15 residues. Unmatched junction bases numbered 9, after V lost 3 bases and J lost 6 bases. CDR3 region: CASSFPGQGLIEQYF. As DNA, the CDR3 is TGTGCCAGCAGCTTTCCGGGACAGGGTCTCATCGAGCAGTACTTC.

This clonotype showed up many times. This sequence joins TRBV2 and TRBJ2-2; D is possibly TRBD1 (6 bases). V was trimmed by 8 bases and J by 2 bases, leaving 12 bases between them. CDR1 and CDR2 from the germline V gene are SNHLY and FYNNEI. There are 14 residues in the CDR3. The CDR3 here is CASSGQFNTGELFF. The DNA for the CDR3 is TGTGCCAGCTCCGGACAGTTTAACACCGGGGAGCTGTTTTTT.

This chain links TRBV30 with TRBJ1-4; D may be TRBD1 (5 bases). The ends were cut back, 2 bases at V and 7 bases at J, with 20 bases in the middle. CDR3 length equals 16 residues. Germline loops: CDR1 GTSNPN, CDR2 SVGIG (reference sequence). CDR3 loop: CAWSPWVSGTVEKLFF. DNA for the CDR3: TGTGCCTGGAGTCCCTGGGTGTCTGGGACGGTTGAAAAACTGTTTTTT.

The J gene is TRBJ1-2, the V gene TRBV12-3 or TRBV12-4; D might be TRBD1 (6 bases). Trimming took 3 bases from V and 4 from J, leaving 21 bases between them. CDR3 length: 17 residues. CDR3 in amino acids: CASSFGGGAAQAYGYTF. The CDR3, as DNA: TGTGCCAGCAGTTTCGGCGGGGGGGCAGCTCAAGCCTATGGCTACACCTTC.

The chain employs TRBV4-2 and TRBJ2-1; D is unresolved. Between the trimmed V and J ends, which lost 1 base and 4 bases, there was a span of 11 bases. The CDR3 is 15 amino acids. Germline CDR1 reads LGHNA; CDR2 reads YNFKEQ. The DNA for the CDR3 is TGTGCCAGCAGCCAAGTTAGGGTAGGATACAATGAGCAGTTCTTC. As protein: CASSQVRVGYNEQFF.

The CDR3 DNA reads TGTGCCAGCAGTAAAGGGACTAGCGGGAGAGGATACGAGCAGTACTTC. This sequence encodes CASSKGTSGRGYEQYF. V is TRBV6-1 and J is TRBJ2-7, with TRBD2 matching over 14 bases. The CDR3 length is 16 residues. Germline V gene lookup returns CDR1 MNHNS and CDR2 SASEGT. Trimming at V came to 5 bases and at J to 4 bases, leaving 7 bases not matched to a gene.

The V call is TRBV29-1, the J call TRBJ1-6, with unresolved D. This CDR3 spans 13 amino acids. V was shortened by 5 bases and J by 6 bases, with 11 bases between the two germline ends. Germline V lookup: CDR1 SQVTM, CDR2 ANQGSEA. The CDR3 spells CSVMGDGNSPLHF. The CDR3 DNA is TGCAGCGTTATGGGTGATGGTAATTCACCCCTCCACTTT.

This clonotype was detected ten times or more. The gene calls are TRBV27 and TRBJ1-1; no clear D. V gave up 8 bases and J gave up 5 bases, with 21 bases separating them. This CDR3 region has 15 residues. Germline CDR1 MNHEY, CDR2 SMNVEV (reference sequence). The CDR3 DNA is TGTGCCAGCCCCGAATTTTTGGGTTTTCCTACTGAAGCTTTCTTT. As protein: CASPEFLGFPTEAFF.

This clonotype has more than one count but fewer than ten. This CDR3 reads CASSGRENQPQHF. The CDR3 bases are TGTGCCAGCAGCGGAAGGGAGAATCAGCCCCAGCATTTT. The chain recombines TRBV7-6 with TRBJ1-5; no clear D gene. Germline V CDR1 and CDR2: SGHVS, FNYEAQ. V shed 5 bases and J shed 4 bases, with 9 bases lying between them. This CDR3 has 13 residues.

This clonotype showed up many times. The rearrangement joins TRBV28 to TRBJ1-5, with 7 positions matching TRBD1. The CDR3 is 16 amino acids. The trim removed 5 bases at V and 7 bases at J, leaving 14 bases unmatched. The V gene's germline CDR1 is MDHEN and CDR2 SYDVKM. CDR3 region: CASSIINTGVGQPQHF. CDR3 coding DNA: TGTGCCAGCAGTATAATAAATACAGGGGTAGGGCAGCCCCAGCATTTT.

The table lists this clonotype with many counts. V gene TRBV7-2 combines with J gene TRBJ2-7; tentatively, D is TRBD1 or TRBD2 (5 bases each). The V and J ends lost 5 bases and 3 bases respectively, with 20 bases between them. The V gene's germline CDR1 is SGHTA and CDR2 FQGNSA. This CDR3 is 16 amino acids long. The DNA for the CDR3 is TGTGCCAGCAGCCCGCGAGTCGGAAATGGGGGCTACGAGCAGTACTTC. Protein sequence: CASSPRVGNGGYEQYF. The variable domain in full, completed from reference TRBV7-2 and TRBJ2-7, reads GAGVSQSPSNKVTEKGKDVELRCDPISGHTALYWYRQSLGQGLEFLIYFQGNSAPDKSGLPSDRFSAERTGGSVSTLTIQRTQQEDSAVYLCASSPRVGNGGYEQYFGPGTRLTVT.